The 18 T cell receptor beta chains listed next were all sequenced from one sample in a study of T cell responses to AZD1222 COVID-19 vaccine. Assay: immunoSEQ multiplex PCR; the TCRdb copy retains only in-frame clones and omits some. The data contain roughly 130,000 clones, roughly 90% of them seen just once; the ten biggest clones take up 5.5%. Sequences were derived from peripheral blood, sampled on day 0 of AZD1222 vaccination. Every receptor here comes from an adult in good health.

The chain is built from TRBV19 and TRBJ1-5; 7 nucleotides line up with TRBD1. V lost 4 bases and J lost 4; bases outside the gene matches: 10. This CDR3 region has 16 residues. Germline CDR1 is LNHDA and CDR2 is SQIVND (reference sequence). The CDR3 DNA sequence: TGTGCCAGTAGTACAAGGGACAGTTTTTTAAATCAGCCCCAGCATTTT. Translated, it gives CASSTRDSFLNQPQHF.

The J gene is TRBJ1-6, the V gene TRBV2; unclear D gene. Germline-derived CDR1 and CDR2 are SNHLY and FYNNEI. The CDR3 sequence is 16 residues long. With 0 bases removed from V and 8 bases from J, the gap between germline ends came to 14 bases. This CDR3 reads CASSEAGRTWHSPLHF. DNA for the CDR3: TGTGCCAGCAGTGAAGCTGGTCGCACTTGGCATTCACCCCTCCACTTT.

The chain uses TRBV19 and TRBJ1-5, with 10 bases aligning to TRBD1. The germline CDR1 and CDR2 sequences are LNHDA and SQIVND (reference sequence). This CDR3 is built from 16 residues. V trimming: 5 bases; J trimming: 0 bases; junction bases outside the gene matches: 4. The CDR3 DNA is TGTGCCAGTAGTGCGACAGGGGGCAATAGCAATCAGCCCCAGCATTTT. Its protein product is CASSATGGNSNQPQHF.

The chain employs TRBV6-2 or TRBV6-3 and TRBJ2-3; 11 bases map to TRBD2. Trimming cost V 5 bases and J 1 base; bases outside gene matches: 8. The CDR3 contains 17 residues. CDR1 and CDR2 (germline): MNHEY, SVGEGT. CDR3 region: CASSLGVLAGGTDTQYF. Written as DNA, the CDR3 is TGTGCCAGCAGTCTGGGGGTACTAGCGGGGGGCACAGATACGCAGTATTTT.

The chain links TRBV19 to TRBJ2-7, with D unclear. The CDR3 length is 15 residues. Germline CDR1 is LNHDA and CDR2 is SQIVND (reference sequence). Trimming pared 5 bases from V and 1 base from J, leaving 15 bases between. The CDR3 protein is CASSPQVAKSYEQYF. The CDR3 DNA reads as TGTGCCAGTAGTCCCCAGGTCGCTAAGTCCTACGAGCAGTACTTC.

The chain links TRBV9 to TRBJ1-6, with 8 bases lining up with TRBD1. The V gene's germline CDR1 is SGDLS and CDR2 YYNGEE. CDR3 length: 16 amino acids. After removal of 3 bases from V and 5 bases from J, the junction contained 7 bases not matched to a gene. CDR3 sequence reads: CASSASNRGDNSPLHF. Written as DNA, the CDR3 is TGTGCCAGCAGCGCCTCCAACAGGGGGGATAATTCACCCCTCCACTTT.

This chain uses TRBV7-9 with TRBJ1-2; TRBD1 aligns across 10 bases. The CDR3 is 15 residues long. The J segment lost 8 bases and the V segment lost 2 bases, leaving 8 bases of the junction unmatched. The germline V gene has CDR1 SEHNR and CDR2 FQNEAQ (reference sequence). CDR3 bases: TGTGCCAGCAGCTTACAATCCGGGACAGGGGTAGGCTACACCTTC. It yields the protein CASSLQSGTGVGYTF.

J is TRBJ2-1 and V is TRBV6-2 or TRBV6-3; D remains unclear. The germline gives CDR1 MNHEY, CDR2 SVGEGT. Deletions cut 4 bases from V and 7 bases from J, with 8 bases between. The CDR3 has 12 residues. The CDR3 DNA reads as TGTGCCAGCAGTTTAAGAATAAATGAGCAGTTCTTC. Protein product: CASSLRINEQFF.

The chain joins TRBV28 to TRBJ1-2, with a weak D call TRBD1 (6 bases). Per the germline V gene, CDR1 is MDHEN and CDR2 is SYDVKM. The CDR3 loop spans 15 amino acids. The V end lost 5 bases, the J end lost 0 bases, and 13 bases lay between the germline ends. The CDR3 sequence is CASSPRQEANYGYTF. The CDR3 DNA sequence: TGTGCCAGCAGTCCTAGACAGGAAGCTAACTATGGCTACACCTTC.

The chain recombines TRBV24-1 with TRBJ1-4; D possibly corresponds to TRBD1 (5 bases). This CDR3 spans 15 amino acids. Trimming cost V 4 bases and J 3 bases, with 11 bases left between them. The germline V gene encodes CDR1 KGHDR and CDR2 SFDVKD. The chain's CDR3 is CATSDRRGPNEKLFF. CDR3 DNA: TGTGCCACCAGTGACCGCCGGGGCCCTAATGAAAAACTGTTTTTT.

The rearrangement uses TRBV5-1 and TRBJ2-5; D is uncertain. The length of the CDR3 is 13 residues. Trimming pared 0 bases from V and 3 bases from J, leaving 6 bases between. The V gene's germline CDR1 is SGHRS and CDR2 YFSETQ. Here the CDR3 DNA reads TGCGCCAGCAGCTTGGCCCCCGAAGAGACCCAGTACTTC. It encodes CASSLAPEETQYF.

This clone is categorized as medium-sized. V and J are TRBV6-2 or TRBV6-3 and TRBJ2-1, with D hard to call. The CDR3 extends over 12 amino acids. Trimming removed 0 bases at V and 10 bases at J, with 7 bases between. Germline lookup yields CDR1 MNHEY and CDR2 SVGEGT. The CDR3 DNA is TGTGCCAGCAGTTACTCGAGGATCGAGCAGTTCTTC. It encodes CASSYSRIEQFF.

This clone occurred a few times. The chain has TRBV29-1 and TRBJ2-2; tentatively, D is TRBD2 (6 bases). Trimming took 3 bases from V and 5 from J, leaving 7 bases between them. CDR3 length equals 12 residues. Germline-derived CDR1 and CDR2 are SQVTM and ANQGSEA. Here the CDR3 reads CSVDGGTGELFF. The CDR3 DNA is TGCAGCGTTGACGGAGGGACCGGGGAGCTGTTTTTT.

Worth noting for this clone: The CDR3 does not end in the conserved phenylalanine or tryptophan, so this is likely a read error. Because the CDR3's place on the DNA is in doubt, the DNA is left out and the CDR3 is given as listed by TCRdb. The rearrangement uses TRBV7-9 and TRBJ2-7; TRBD1, as called in the table, went unchecked against the DNA. Counting both end residues, the CDR3 totals 13 amino acids. Germline CDR1 is SEHNR and CDR2 is FQNEAQ (reference sequence). This CDR3 reads CASSAPGTAVPTL.

The sample holds one count of this clone. This sequence joins TRBV27 and TRBJ1-5; TRBD1 is a possible D gene (6 bases). V lost 6 bases to trimming and J lost 3 bases, with 12 bases between them. The CDR3 spans 14 residues. Germline V gives CDR1 MNHEY, CDR2 SMNVEV (reference sequence). As DNA, the CDR3 is TGTGCCAGCAGCTCTCGGGACATCAATCAGCCCCAGCATTTT. Amino acids: CASSSRDINQPQHF.

The CDR3 here is CASSLRDPNYEQYF. The CDR3 nucleotides are TGTGCCAGCAGCTTACGGGACCCCAACTACGAGCAGTACTTC. This chain uses TRBV11-2 with TRBJ2-7; D tentatively fits TRBD1 or TRBD2 (5 bases each). CDR1 is SGHAT, CDR2 FQNNGV, per germline. This CDR3 has 14 residues. V gave up 2 bases and J gave up 3 bases, with 11 bases separating them.

The V gene is TRBV19, the J gene TRBJ1-3; D not certain. Germline-derived CDR1 and CDR2 are LNHDA and SQIVND (reference sequence). Trimming pared 7 bases from V and 0 bases from J, leaving 13 bases between. CDR3 length equals 15 residues. The CDR3, as DNA: TGTGCCAGTAACTCCAGGCGATTCTCTGGAAACACCATATATTTT. Translated: CASNSRRFSGNTIYF.

In regard to this clone: The same CDR3 also results from other DNA sequences found in this sample. The V call is TRBV12-3 or TRBV12-4, the J call TRBJ2-7, with D hard to call. The CDR3 runs 12 residues. V lost 6 bases and J lost 0, with 6 bases in between. CDR3 loop: CASSRSSYEQYF. CDR3 coding DNA: TGTGCCAGCAGCCGAAGCTCCTACGAGCAGTACTTC.